These T cell receptor beta chains were read from a single sample in a study of T cells in Graves' hyperthyroidism and ophthalmopathy. TCRdb reprocessed the multiplex PCR reads via MiXCR and lists one record per CDR3 protein. This sample carries 400,000 or so distinct CDR3 sequences, roughly 15% of them seen once, and the ten largest clones take about 18%. The sequencing input was blood. The source of these receptors is a woman aged 25 to 39 with Graves' ophthalmopathy. CDR3s include the opening cysteine and the closing phenylalanine or tryptophan. D genes are given only for firm matches. Not all rows give a size; the values are once, few, many and, for expanded clones, a class.

J | size | D | V | DNA | CDR3
TRBJ1-1 | many | TRBD1 | TRBV18 | TGTGCCAGCTCACCTAATTCAGGGGGCACTGAAGCTTTCTTT | CASSPNSGGTEAFF
TRBJ2-3 | many | - | TRBV20-1 | TGCAGTGCTAGAGAAAAAGGACTGAAAGATACGCAGTATTTT | CSAREKGLKDTQYF
TRBJ2-3 | many | TRBD2 | TRBV7-3 | TGTGCCAGCAGCTTAATCGTCCGGCGGGGGAGCACAGATACGCAGTATTTT | CASSLIVRRGSTDTQYF
TRBJ2-7 | - | - | TRBV7-9 | TGTGCCAGCTCCCTAGGGGCCTTGAGGTACGAGCAGTACTTC | CASSLGALRYEQYF
TRBJ2-7 | few | TRBD1 | TRBV3-1 | TGTGCCGGCAGTATTGCCGGGACAGCCTACGAGCAGTACTTC | CAGSIAGTAYEQYF
TRBJ1-4 | many | - | TRBV28 | TGTGCCAGCAGTTTACAGGAGAGAGGGATGAGGAAACTGTTTTTT | CASSLQERGMRKLFF
TRBJ1-4 | - | - | TRBV9 | TGTGCCAGCAGCGTAGACCCCGCAACTAATGAAAAACTGTTTTTT | CASSVDPATNEKLFF
TRBJ1-3 | few | - | TRBV5-1 | TGCGCCAGCAGCGGGACCTCTGACTCTGGAAACACCATATATTTT | CASSGTSDSGNTIYF
TRBJ1-1 | many | - | TRBV14 | TGTGCCAGCAGCTTAAGAATCATGAACACTGAAGCTTTCTTT | CASSLRIMNTEAFF
TRBJ2-2 | many | - | TRBV28 | TGTGCCAGCAGTCACTCGTTGGCCACCGGGGAGCTGTTTTTT | CASSHSLATGELFF
TRBJ2-5 | many | TRBD1 | TRBV2 | TGTGCCAGCAGTGCGGGCAGGGGGGAGACCCAGTACTTC | CASSAGRGETQYF
TRBJ2-1 | many | - | TRBV2 | TGTGCCACCTTAAGACTCAATGAGCAGTTCTTC | CATLRLNEQFF
TRBJ2-1 | many | TRBD1 | TRBV28 | TGTGCCAGCAGTCCCGGGGGACAGGGCAATGAGCAGTTCTTC | CASSPGGQGNEQFF
TRBJ1-1 | many | TRBD1 | TRBV18 | TGTGCCAGCTCCGACGGGACAGGCGGATCTGAAGCTTTCTTT | CASSDGTGGSEAFF
TRBJ2-7 | many | TRBD2 | TRBV13 | TGTGCCACCAGCGGGGGGGGCTCTGAGCAGTACTTC | CATSGGGSEQYF
TRBJ2-3 | many | - | TRBV11-2 | TGTGCCAGCAGCTGGTACGGCTCTGGTACGCAGTATTTT | CASSWYGSGTQYF
TRBJ2-7 | - | - | TRBV4-1 | TGCGCCAGCAGCCAAGTATCTTGGGCCCGAGGACCTAGCGAGCAGTACTTC | CASSQVSWARGPSEQYF
TRBJ2-7 | many | TRBD2 | TRBV6-1 | TGTGCCAGCAGTTATTTCGGGGGGGCAGGGCCGAGCTACGCGCAGTACTTC | CASSYFGGAGPSYAQYF
TRBJ2-7 | many | - | TRBV30 | TGTGCCTGGAGTGGCGACAGTTTCTACGAGCAGTACTTC | CAWSGDSFYEQYF
TRBJ2-6 | many | - | TRBV30 | TGTGCCTGGAGTCTAGCGTATGGGGCCAACGTCCTGACTTTC | CAWSLAYGANVLTF
TRBJ2-5 | - | TRBD1 | TRBV3-1 | TGTGCCAGCAGCCAAAATTCCGGGACAGGGTCTGGAAAAGAGACCCAGTACTTC | CASSQNSGTGSGKETQYF
TRBJ1-1 | - | - | TRBV29-1 | TGCAGCGGAAAGGCTTACATATACACTGAAGCTTTCTTT | CSGKAYIYTEAFF
TRBJ1-6 | few | - | TRBV7-3 | TGTGCCAGCAGCTTAAAGGCCCCATATAATTCACCCCTCCACTTT | CASSLKAPYNSPLHF
TRBJ2-2 | - | TRBD1 | TRBV29-1 | TGCAGCGCCCACACTATCCGGACAGGTGTCACCGGGGAGCTGTTTTTT | CSAHTIRTGVTGELFF
TRBJ1-2 | many | - | TRBV16 | TGTGCCAGCAGCCAAAGCGCACAGAACTATGGCTACACCTTC | CASSQSAQNYGYTF
TRBJ1-1 | many | - | TRBV20-1 | TGCAGTGCTAGAGAAGGGGCAGCGAACACTGAAGCTTTCTTT | CSAREGAANTEAFF
TRBJ1-2 | many | - | TRBV11-2 | TGTGCCAGCAGCTTAGAGGGGGCCCACGGCTACACCTTC | CASSLEGAHGYTF
TRBJ2-4 | many | TRBD1 | TRBV6-1 | TGTGCCAGCAGTATCCGTTTCCAGGGGGTTGGCAAAAACATTCAGTACTTC | CASSIRFQGVGKNIQYF
TRBJ2-3 | - | TRBD1 | TRBV11-2 | TGTGCCAGCAGCTGGGGACAGGGGGAAGATACGCAGTATTTT | CASSWGQGEDTQYF
TRBJ2-7 | many | TRBD1 | TRBV20-1 | TGCAGTGCTAGATGGGGACAGGGCGAGCAGTACTTC | CSARWGQGEQYF
TRBJ2-7 | many | - | TRBV20-1 | TGCAGTGCGCGAGCCGGGACTTCCACCTACGAGCAGTACTTC | CSARAGTSTYEQYF
TRBJ2-7 | many | - | TRBV30 | TGTGCCTGGAGTGTTGGTCCAGCCACCTACGAGCAGTACTTC | CAWSVGPATYEQYF
TRBJ2-3 | many | - | TRBV7-2 | TGTGCCAGCAGCATGGACGCTTCTAGCACAGATACGCAGTATTTT | CASSMDASSTDTQYF
TRBJ2-7 | many | - | TRBV18 | TGTGCCAGCTCACGATCAACAGGGGAGGTTTACGAGCAGTACTTC | CASSRSTGEVYEQYF
TRBJ2-1 | many | TRBD2 | TRBV10-3 | TGTGCCATCAGTGAAGTCGGGACTAGCGCCTACGTCCCCTACAATGAGCAGTTCTTC | CAISEVGTSAYVPYNEQFF
TRBJ2-1 | - | TRBD2 | TRBV6-1 | TGTGCCACGAAATCTTTGGGACTAGGTCTTAATGAGCAGTTCTTC | CATKSLGLGLNEQFF
TRBJ1-1 | many | - | TRBV5-8 | TGTGCCAGCAGTTGGGGAGGGGCTACTGAAGCTTTCTTT | CASSWGGATEAFF
TRBJ2-1 | many | TRBD2 | TRBV14 | TGTGCCAGCAGCCAACTCCTCCTAGCGGGGGGCAGGAATGAGCAGTTCTTC | CASSQLLLAGGRNEQFF
TRBJ2-1 | - | TRBD2 | TRBV9 | TGTGCCAGCAGCCCTAGCGGGGTGTACAATGAGCAGTTCTTC | CASSPSGVYNEQFF
TRBJ2-2 | many | - | TRBV6-5 | TGTGCCAGCAGTTACTCGATCTCGGGAGCGAACACCGGGGAGCTGTTTTTT | CASSYSISGANTGELFF
TRBJ2-7 | few | TRBD1 | TRBV11-2 | TGTGCCAGCAGCTTGTGGGACAGAAGCTCCTACGAGCAGTACTTC | CASSLWDRSSYEQYF
TRBJ2-5 | - | - | TRBV5-1 | TGCGCCAGCAGCTTGGCCCCGACCCCGCAAGAGACCCAGTACTTC | CASSLAPTPQETQYF
TRBJ2-7 | many | TRBD2 | TRBV7-8 | TGTGCCAGCGCAACGACCCAAGGGGCTAGCGGGGGTTACGAGCAGTACTTC | CASATTQGASGGYEQYF
TRBJ1-5 | - | TRBD1 | TRBV12-5 | TGTGCTAGTGGTTCTCCGGCGGGACAGATCATCAATCAGCCCCAGCATTTT | CASGSPAGQIINQPQHF
TRBJ1-1 | many | - | TRBV29-1 | TGCAGCGCGGGACAGAACACTGAAGCTTTCTTT | CSAGQNTEAFF
TRBJ2-5 | many | - | TRBV30 | TGTGCCTGGAGTGTAGAGGGCCTACGTTACCAGTACTTC | CAWSVEGLRYQYF
TRBJ1-5 | many | - | TRBV28 | TGTGCCAGCACGGTAAATAGCAATCAGCCCCAGCATTTT | CASTVNSNQPQHF
TRBJ1-1 | many | - | TRBV7-8 | TGTGCCAGCAGCTTAGCGAACGGACCGAGGAACACTGAAGCTTTCTTT | CASSLANGPRNTEAFF
TRBJ2-2 | - | - | TRBV7-8 | TGTGCCAGCAGCTTAGGCCTGGGGTCCACCGGGGAGCTGTTTTTT | CASSLGLGSTGELFF